The 17 T cell receptor beta chains below all came from one sample that was sequenced in a study of identifying expanded T cells in peripheral blood (dated by TCRdb to between 2018 and 2021). Receptor amplification or capture employed the immunoSEQ multiplex PCR assay. TCRdb took over this immuneACCESS table, retaining in-frame rearrangements with V and J assigned. Such tables are incomplete; in checked studies, under half of the missing clones stem from an unresolved V gene, and the remainder is unexplained. For this sample the table gives some 100,000 clones, of which 88% were detected only once. Under 9% of the sample lies in the top ten. The sample taken for sequencing was blood. Source of these receptors: a person between 18 and 75 years old in good health.

The V and J genes are TRBV29-1 and TRBJ2-1; possible D gene TRBD1, 6 bases. The CDR3 spans 14 residues. Per germline, CDR1 SQVTM and CDR2 ANQGSEA. V dropped 4 bases and J dropped 5 bases, with 15 bases sitting between them. CDR3 in amino acids: CSVVGQGLNNEQFF. Written as DNA, the CDR3 is TGCAGCGTTGTTGGGCAGGGGCTTAACAATGAGCAGTTCTTC.

The chain uses TRBV5-6 and TRBJ1-2, with TRBD1 as a possible D gene (5 bases). Germline CDR1 is SGHDT and CDR2 is YYEEEE. The ends were cut back, 1 base at V and 2 bases at J, with 12 bases in the middle. This CDR3 spans 15 amino acids. The CDR3 loop is CASSLPGSGNYGYTF. CDR3 DNA sequence: TGTGCCAGCAGCTTGCCAGGGTCGGGGAACTATGGCTACACCTTC.

Points on this clone: This sample includes further DNA sequences coding for the same CDR3. The chain recombines TRBV4-1 with TRBJ2-5; 9 bases map to TRBD2. V gave up 4 bases and J gave up 4 bases; unmatched junction bases: 7. Germline V CDR1 and CDR2: MGHRA, YSYEKL. The CDR3 contains 15 residues. Here the CDR3 DNA reads TGCGCCAGCAGCCCCCCGACTAGCGGAGGAGAGACCCAGTACTTC. Its translation: CASSPPTSGGETQYF.

The table lists this clone with a count of one. This chain connects TRBV5-1 to TRBJ2-5; no clear D. The germline V gene has CDR1 SGHRS and CDR2 YFSETQ. There are 15 residues in the CDR3. Trimming shortened V by 0 bases and J by 1 base, and 10 bases separated the two germline ends. CDR3 region: CASSLAAGFQETQYF. The DNA of the CDR3 is TGCGCCAGCAGCTTGGCGGCAGGTTTCCAAGAGACCCAGTACTTC.

This chain uses TRBV5-1 with TRBJ2-3; D unclear. This CDR3 has 12 residues. The germline gives CDR1 SGHRS, CDR2 YFSETQ. Trimming cost V 5 bases and J 1 base, with 5 bases left between them. CDR3 region: CASRFRTDTQYF. For the CDR3, the DNA is TGCGCCAGCAGATTCCGCACAGATACGCAGTATTTT.

In this sample, this clone turned up a few times. Other DNA sequences of this sample code for an identical CDR3. This sequence joins TRBV27 and TRBJ2-5; D is tentatively TRBD1 or TRBD2 (5 bases each). Per the germline V gene, CDR1 is MNHEY and CDR2 is SMNVEV (reference sequence). Trimming cost V 5 bases and J 5 bases, with 18 bases left between them. The length of the CDR3 is 15 residues. CDR3 region: CASSPRGAGGETQYF. The CDR3, as DNA: TGTGCCAGCAGTCCCCGTGGGGCAGGCGGGGAGACCCAGTACTTC.

This chain joins TRBV19 and TRBJ1-1; 8 nucleotides align to TRBD1. The germline CDR1 and CDR2 sequences are LNHDA and SQIVND (reference sequence). The V gene end was trimmed by 5 bases and the J gene end by 4 bases; junction bases not matched to a gene: 9. CDR3 length equals 15 residues. CDR3 sequence (DNA): TGTGCCAGTAGTGCGCCGGACAGGGCGGGCACTGAAGCTTTCTTT. It codes for CASSAPDRAGTEAFF.

The J gene is TRBJ1-4, the V gene TRBV7-6; D is ambiguous. Germline V CDR1 and CDR2: SGHVS, FNYEAQ. The V end lost 5 bases, the J end lost 4 bases, and 8 bases lay between the germline ends. CDR3 length equals 13 residues. The CDR3 here is CASSTGRNEKLFF. Here the CDR3 DNA reads TGTGCCAGCAGCACCGGACGTAATGAAAAACTGTTTTTT.

Details on this clone: Additional DNA sequences in this sample encode the identical CDR3. The chain carries TRBV9 and TRBJ2-5; 7 nucleotides agree with TRBD2. The germline gives CDR1 SGDLS, CDR2 YYNGEE. This CDR3 spans 15 amino acids. V lost 0 bases to trimming and J lost 2 bases; unmatched junction nucleotides: 4. The CDR3 region is CASSVVAGGQETQYF. The CDR3 DNA sequence: TGTGCCAGCAGCGTAGTAGCCGGGGGGCAAGAGACCCAGTACTTC. The whole variable domain, filled in from reference TRBV9 and TRBJ2-5, reads DSGVTQTPKHLITATGQRVTLRCSPRSGDLSVYWYQQSLDQGLQFLIQYYNGEERAKGNILERFSAQQFPDLHSELNLSSLELGDSALYFCASSVVAGGQETQYFGPGTRLLVL.

The V call is TRBV5-1, the J call TRBJ2-1; the D gene is possibly TRBD2 (5 bases). In germline, CDR1 is SGHRS, CDR2 YFSETQ. V lost 2 bases and J 8 bases, leaving 17 bases between the germline ends. The CDR3 sequence is 15 residues long. CDR3 residues: CASSFRASRGDEQFF. CDR3 DNA: TGCGCCAGCAGCTTTCGAGCCTCCCGGGGAGATGAGCAGTTCTTC. Full variable domain (outside the CDR3, taken from reference TRBV5-1 and TRBJ2-1): KAGVTQTPRYLIKTRGQQVTLSCSPISGHRSVSWYQQTPGQGLQFLFEYFSETQRNKGNFPGRFSGRQFSNSRSEMNVSTLELGDSALYLCASSFRASRGDEQFFGPGTRLTVL.

This chain joins TRBV5-1 and TRBJ2-1; 7 nucleotides agree with TRBD2. This CDR3 is 16 amino acids long. Germline V lookup: CDR1 SGHRS, CDR2 YFSETQ. The V gene end was trimmed by 3 bases and the J gene end by 7 bases; junction bases not matched to a gene: 13. The CDR3 DNA reads as TGCGCCAGCAGCTCCGGGACTATAACGGGAGTAAATGAGCAGTTCTTC. Its translation: CASSSGTITGVNEQFF.

This clone has only a few counts. The rearrangement uses TRBV4-3 and TRBJ1-3; D gene unclear. The CDR3 covers 15 residues. CDR1 and CDR2 (germline): LGHNA, YSLEER. Trimming stripped 3 bases from V and 0 bases from J, with 9 bases between. CDR3 region: CASSHTAHSGNTIYF. CDR3 sequence (DNA): TGCGCCAGCAGCCATACGGCTCACTCTGGAAACACCATATATTTT.

The V call is TRBV2, the J call TRBJ1-1; no definite D call. This CDR3 has 14 amino acids. Per the germline V gene, CDR1 is SNHLY and CDR2 is FYNNEI. Trimming took off 5 bases at V and 1 base at J, with 11 bases between the two ends. The CDR3 region has the DNA TGTGCCAGCAGTTGGGCAGGAGCGAACACTGAAGCTTTCTTT. Encoded protein: CASSWAGANTEAFF.

This sequence joins TRBV7-3 and TRBJ2-2; possible D gene TRBD2, 5 bases. This CDR3 is built from 14 residues. Germline CDR1 SGHTA, CDR2 FQGTGA. Between the trimmed V and J ends, which lost 4 bases and 2 bases, there was a span of 8 bases. The CDR3 loop is CASSSSGNTGELFF. The CDR3 nucleotides are TGTGCCAGCAGCTCCAGCGGCAACACCGGGGAGCTGTTTTTT.

CDR3 residues: CASSLPGAPDTQYF. CDR3 DNA: TGTGCCAGCAGCTTACCGGGGGCCCCAGATACGCAGTATTTT. V is TRBV7-8 and J is TRBJ2-3; either TRBD1 or TRBD2 may fit D (6 bases each). CDR1 is SGHVS, CDR2 FQNEAQ, per germline. The CDR3 has 14 amino acids. With 2 bases removed from V and 4 bases from J, the gap between germline ends came to 10 bases.

The chain joins TRBV18 to TRBJ2-7; 7 positions match TRBD1. This CDR3 spans 15 amino acids. Germline V gives CDR1 KGHSH, CDR2 LQKENI. Germline trimming cut 5 bases from V and 2 bases from J; bases unmatched to any gene: 9. CDR3: CASSAGQEETYEQYF. CDR3 coding DNA: TGTGCCAGCTCAGCCGGACAGGAGGAGACCTACGAGCAGTACTTC. Filled out from reference TRBV18 and TRBJ2-7, the complete variable domain reads NAGVMQNPRHLVRRRGQEARLRCSPMKGHSHVYWYRQLPEEGLKFMVYLQKENIIDESGMPKERFSAEFPKEGPSILRIQQVVRGDSAAYFCASSAGQEETYEQYFGPGTRLTVT.

V gene TRBV7-9 combines with J gene TRBJ1-4; D call uncertain. Germline CDR1 SEHNR, CDR2 FQNEAQ (reference sequence). This CDR3 contains 15 residues. The V end was cut by 2 bases, the J end by 4 bases, with 11 bases between. CDR3 sequence: CASSLSGGRNEKLFF. CDR3 DNA sequence: TGTGCCAGCAGCTTATCGGGTGGCCGTAATGAAAAACTGTTTTTT.